The clone carrying this T cell receptor (beta chain) has only a few counts. Its specificity is unknown. The data stem from a study of graft-versus-host responses after intestinal transplantation. Study context: The recipients all started with anti-thymocyte globulin induction and then took tacrolimus and steroids for around three years. Study results and caveats: Some GvH clones appeared in ileal mucosa or blood before recipient bone marrow. Among circulating GvH clones, peak levels were associated with early post-transplant declines in HvG clones. Some patients had graft-donor T cell macrochimerism. In their allografts, the ratios of graft-versus-host to host-versus-graft T cell clones were high.

TCRdb's table, derived via immunoSEQ multiplex PCR, lists solely in-frame clones and lacks some. Counted here are approximately 130,000 clones, about 92% occurring once; the ten biggest clones make up over 0.15%. CDR1 MNHNY and CDR2 SVGAGI come from the germline V gene (reference sequence). The CDR3 runs to 13 residues. Trimming stripped 4 bases from V and 6 bases from J, with 13 bases between. The rearrangement uses TRBV6-6 and TRBJ2-7; tentatively, D is TRBD1 (6 bases). The source is a human donor who received an intestinal transplant. Sequenced material: unstimulated CD4+ T cells sorted from spleen or lymph node cells, taken before intestinal transplant. In DNA, the CDR3 is TGTGCCAGCAGTTGGGGGCGTTCTTCCGAGCAGTACTTC. Its translation: CASSWGRSSEQYF.